The subject of this entry is one T cell receptor beta chain. The antigen is undetermined. This entry comes from a study of Ad26.COV2.S vaccination and SARS-CoV-2 variants. Trimming stripped 3 bases from V and 5 bases from J, with 11 bases between. This CDR3 is 13 amino acids long. The germline CDR1 and CDR2 sequences are SGDLS and YYNGEE. Generated by immunoSEQ multiplex PCR, the TCRdb table keeps only in-frame clones and is missing some. The sample has 440,000 or so clones; roughly nine tenths are singletons. The treatment was: some 20 received Ad26.COV2.S at low or high dose, single or two shots; a few received placebo; per-sample allocation not given. Samples were taken on day 63 after the first vaccine or placebo injection. Notes on the study in general: A substantial breadth of spike-specific CD8+ and CD4+ T cell responses after vaccination has been reported. Placebo recipients trailed vaccine recipients in spike-specific TCR breadth.

Sequences were derived from peripheral blood, sampled in a trial of Ad26.COV2.S vaccine versus placebo. The V and J genes are TRBV9 and TRBJ1-2, with D possibly matching TRBD1 (5 bases). The TCR sequence derives from a person between 18 and 59 years old who received the Ad26.COV2.S COVID-19 vaccine or a placebo. The CDR3 DNA follows: TGTGCCAGCAGCGGGGCGGGGGGATATGGCTACACCTTC. Protein product: CASSGAGGYGYTF.